This T cell receptor beta chain was captured by sequencing in a study of control samples from healthy donors and cancer patients (TCRdb year 2020). Receptor amplification or capture employed the immunoSEQ multiplex PCR assay. TCRdb stores this immuneACCESS table with in-frame sequences only. Part of the clones is absent; in the studies checked, under half of the shortfall reflects unresolved V genes, and no reason is known for the rest. Within this sample are 170,000 or so clones, with about 93% of them counted one time only. In total, the top ten clones hold roughly 1.5% of the sample. Comments on this clone: Its antigen is unknown. No base qualities exist here, and no much larger clone lies one base off it.

This clonotype was obtained from a man aged 18 to 29 in good health. What was sequenced was blood.

CDR3 protein: CASSLETYEQYF. The nucleotide sequence is given as TGTGCCAGCAGCCTCGAGACCTACGAGCAGTACTTC. The chain is made from TRBV6-6 and TRBJ2-7; the D gene lacks a confident call. CDR1 and CDR2 are drawn from the germline V gene (reference sequence): MNHNY, SVGAGI. Cut back by 6 bases and 2 bases, the V and J ends lie 8 bases apart. Counted from cysteine to phenylalanine, this CDR3 has 12 amino acids. Left in the record is the CDR3 DNA by itself, 36 bases read in frame from the first base.